The 23 T cell receptor beta chains below all came from one sample that was sequenced in a study of shared clonotypes between healthy human individuals. Profiling relied on immunoSEQ multiplex PCR, and the TCRdb table lists in-frame clones only, not all of them. The data contain about 2 million clones, roughly 95% of them singletons. Naive CD8 cells were CD45RO-negative, positively selected for CCR7, excluding terminally differentiated effector memory CD45RA+ cells. Material for sequencing was naive CD8+ T cells sorted from blood. Receptor source: a young man in good health.

The gene calls are TRBV6-5 and TRBJ2-1, with TRBD2 identical over 7 bases. The CDR3 sequence is 15 residues long. The J segment lost 9 bases and the V segment lost 0 bases, leaving 8 bases of the junction unmatched. Germline CDR1 is MNHEY and CDR2 is SVGAGI. The CDR3 reads CASSYSSGTNIEQFF. The CDR3 DNA sequence: TGTGCCAGCAGTTACTCGAGTGGGACTAATATTGAGCAGTTCTTC.

This chain links TRBV18 with TRBJ1-1, with 8 bases lining up with TRBD1. Germline V gene sequence: CDR1 KGHSH, CDR2 LQKENI. V lost 2 bases, J lost 5 bases, and 7 bases stayed unmatched. CDR3 length: 15 residues. The CDR3 region is CASSPARTGMTEAFF. The CDR3 DNA reads as TGTGCCAGCTCACCAGCAAGGACAGGGATGACTGAAGCTTTCTTT.

The rearrangement uses TRBV7-9 and TRBJ2-1; D unclear. The CDR3 contains 11 residues. With 3 bases removed from V and 7 bases from J, the gap between germline ends came to 4 bases. Germline assignment: CDR1 SEHNR and CDR2 FQNEAQ (reference sequence). Here the CDR3 DNA reads TGTGCCAGCAGCTTTATAAATGAGCAGTTCTTC. It yields the protein CASSFINEQFF.

CDR3 in DNA: TGCGCCAGCAGCCAAAGGTCTAGCGGGAGTGACGTGCCGCTTGAGCAGTTCTTC. It codes for CASSQRSSGSDVPLEQFF. The V gene is TRBV4-1, the J gene TRBJ2-1; the match to TRBD2 covers 10 bases. The CDR3 length is 18 residues. Trimming cost V 2 bases and J 9 bases; bases outside gene matches: 16. Germline V CDR1 and CDR2: MGHRA, YSYEKL.

V usage is TRBV13 and J usage is TRBJ2-2, with 11 positions matching TRBD1. V was pared by 4 bases and J by 5 bases, with 6 bases of the junction left unmatched. Per the germline V gene, CDR1 is PRHDT and CDR2 is FYEKMQ (reference sequence). The CDR3 has 16 residues. The CDR3: CASSSGTGGWTGELFF. The CDR3 DNA sequence: TGTGCCAGCAGCTCAGGGACAGGGGGTTGGACCGGGGAGCTGTTTTTT.

The chain uses TRBV6-5 and TRBJ2-7; TRBD1 matches 8 bases. After removal of 6 bases from V and 0 bases from J, the junction contained 7 bases not matched to a gene. The germline gives CDR1 MNHEY, CDR2 SVGAGI. The CDR3 length is 15 residues. The CDR3 here is CASRQGTGFSYEQYF. The CDR3 coding sequence is TGTGCCAGCAGGCAAGGGACAGGATTCTCCTACGAGCAGTACTTC.

This clone was recorded only once. The chain carries TRBV6-5 and TRBJ1-2; no definite D call. Deletions cut 10 bases from V and 0 bases from J, with 15 bases between. Germline CDR1 is MNHEY and CDR2 is SVGAGI. The CDR3 has 14 amino acids. As DNA, the CDR3 is TGTGCCATCCCTCTTGCGGTCCCTAACTATGGCTACACCTTC. Translating it yields CAIPLAVPNYGYTF.

The chain combines TRBV13 with TRBJ2-5; possibly TRBD1 for D (6 bases). V was shortened by 2 bases and J by 0 bases, with 10 bases between the two germline ends. The CDR3 runs 15 residues. The germline CDR1 and CDR2 sequences are PRHDT and FYEKMQ (reference sequence). CDR3 sequence reads: CASSLRGNNQETQYF. CDR3 coding DNA: TGTGCCAGCAGCTTAAGGGGGAACAACCAAGAGACCCAGTACTTC.

The chain has TRBV4-1 and TRBJ1-4; no reliable D call. This CDR3 is 14 amino acids long. Germline loops: CDR1 MGHRA, CDR2 YSYEKL. Trimming removed 3 bases at V and 4 bases at J, with 9 bases between. CDR3 residues: CASSQKSDNEKLFF. The CDR3 nucleotides are TGCGCCAGCAGCCAGAAGTCTGATAATGAAAAACTGTTTTTT.

This chain uses TRBV6-4 with TRBJ2-7; D remains ambiguous. V was pared by 5 bases and J by 5 bases, with 4 bases between. Germline V lookup: CDR1 MRHNA, CDR2 SNTAGT. The length of the CDR3 is 10 residues. The CDR3 spells CASSLDEQYF. Here the CDR3 DNA reads TGTGCCAGCAGTTTGGACGAGCAGTACTTC.

V and J are TRBV4-3 and TRBJ2-2; 8 bases are a match to TRBD2. The CDR3 has 17 amino acids. V trimming: 0 bases; J trimming: 5 bases; junction bases outside the gene matches: 8. The germline gives CDR1 LGHNA, CDR2 YSLEER. CDR3 loop: CASSQDPAGGGTGELFF. The CDR3 coding sequence is TGCGCCAGCAGCCAAGATCCCGCGGGAGGAGGGACCGGGGAGCTGTTTTTT.

This chain connects TRBV2 to TRBJ2-7; 8 positions agree with TRBD2. The CDR3 length is 14 residues. Germline CDR1 is SNHLY and CDR2 is FYNNEI. V was clipped by 3 bases and J by 4 bases; unmatched bases: 5. CDR3 loop: CASSDRREVYEQYF. CDR3 in DNA: TGTGCCAGCAGTGATAGGCGGGAGGTATACGAGCAGTACTTC.

The chain joins TRBV27 to TRBJ2-1, with 7 positions matching TRBD2. V shed 6 bases and J 7 bases; nucleotides not matched to a gene: 9. The CDR3 totals 14 residues. Germline CDR1 is MNHEY and CDR2 is SMNVEV (reference sequence). This chain's CDR3 is CASRPSGAGNEQFF. CDR3 coding DNA: TGTGCCAGCAGACCATCCGGAGCGGGAAATGAGCAGTTCTTC.

The chain couples TRBV30 to TRBJ1-1, with D possibly being TRBD1 (6 bases). Germline loops: CDR1 GTSNPN, CDR2 SVGIG (reference sequence). CDR3 length: 12 amino acids. V gave up 5 bases and J gave up 5 bases, with 12 bases separating them. The CDR3 DNA sequence: TGTGCCTGGGAGGGGAGGGGGACTGAAGCTTTCTTT. Translated: CAWEGRGTEAFF.

CDR3 residues: CASSVALAVNYGYTF. CDR3 DNA: TGTGCCAGCAGCGTAGCCCTGGCAGTGAACTATGGCTACACCTTC. This sequence joins TRBV9 and TRBJ1-2; no firm D call. This CDR3 comprises 15 residues. The V end was cut by 0 bases, the J end by 2 bases, with 11 bases between. Germline lookup yields CDR1 SGDLS and CDR2 YYNGEE.

The chain links TRBV7-9 to TRBJ2-2, with D tentatively TRBD2 (5 bases). V gave up 3 bases and J gave up 6 bases, with 11 bases separating them. Germline CDR1 is SEHNR and CDR2 is FQNEAQ (reference sequence). The CDR3 is 14 amino acids. CDR3 DNA sequence: TGTGCCAGCAGCTTTTTTCGGACTGCCGGGGAGCTGTTTTTT. It encodes CASSFFRTAGELFF.

V and J are TRBV7-9 and TRBJ1-5, with 11 bases lining up with TRBD1. CDR1 is SEHNR, CDR2 FQNEAQ, per germline (reference sequence). Trimming took 5 bases from V and 3 from J; bases not matched to a gene: 9. The CDR3 is 17 residues long. In DNA form, the CDR3 reads TGTGCCAGCAGCCGAACTGGACAGGGGGCTAACAATCAGCCCCAGCATTTT. This translates into CASSRTGQGANNQPQHF.

CDR3: CSVVETGGGYEQYF. The CDR3 DNA reads TGCAGCGTTGTGGAGACAGGGGGCGGCTACGAGCAGTACTTC. The chain recombines TRBV29-1 with TRBJ2-7; 10 nucleotides match TRBD1. Losses at the gene ends were 4 bases for V and 3 bases for J; bases not matched to a gene: 6. This CDR3 spans 14 amino acids. The germline V gene encodes CDR1 SQVTM and CDR2 ANQGSEA.

The chain employs TRBV5-1 and TRBJ2-3, with D uncertain. The CDR3 loop spans 15 amino acids. The V end lost 4 bases, the J end lost 6 bases, and 18 bases lay between the germline ends. From germline, CDR1 is SGHRS and CDR2 YFSETQ. The CDR3 is CASSLTVDGLDTQYF. As DNA, the CDR3 is TGCGCCAGCAGCCTAACCGTGGACGGGCTTGATACGCAGTATTTT. The full variable domain, completed using reference TRBV5-1 and TRBJ2-3, is KAGVTQTPRYLIKTRGQQVTLSCSPISGHRSVSWYQQTPGQGLQFLFEYFSETQRNKGNFPGRFSGRQFSNSRSEMNVSTLELGDSALYLCASSLTVDGLDTQYFGPGTRLTVL.

The genes are TRBV4-3 and TRBJ2-1; D gene unclear. This CDR3 has 11 amino acids. Germline values: CDR1 LGHNA, CDR2 YSLEER. V gave up 8 bases and J gave up 0 bases, with 2 bases separating them. CDR3 DNA sequence: TGCGCCAGCGGCTCCTACAATGAGCAGTTCTTC. It codes for CASGSYNEQFF.

This clone was detected only once. The CDR3 loop is CASSLGLATNEKLFF. The CDR3 DNA is TGTGCCAGCAGTTTGGGGCTTGCAACTAATGAAAAACTGTTTTTT. The chain has TRBV28 and TRBJ1-4; D possibly corresponds to TRBD1 (5 bases). The CDR3 has 15 residues. The V end lost 3 bases, the J end lost 0 bases, and 8 bases lay between the germline ends. Germline loops: CDR1 MDHEN, CDR2 SYDVKM.

The J gene is TRBJ2-7, the V gene TRBV27; possibly TRBD1 for D (5 bases). CDR3 length: 13 amino acids. The germline gives CDR1 MNHEY, CDR2 SMNVEV (reference sequence). The V end lost 8 bases, the J end lost 1 base, and 12 bases lay between the germline ends. In DNA form, the CDR3 reads TGTGCCAGCGCCCAAAGGGGATCCTACGAGCAGTACTTC. Protein sequence: CASAQRGSYEQYF.

About this clone itself: Other DNA sequences from this sample encode an identical CDR3 as well. V gene TRBV6-5 combines with J gene TRBJ1-5; D not resolved. V was trimmed by 0 bases and J by 5 bases, leaving 5 bases between them. CDR3 length: 13 amino acids. Per germline, CDR1 MNHEY and CDR2 SVGAGI. CDR3 coding DNA: TGTGCCAGCAGTTACTCCTTCGATCAGCCCCAGCATTTT. Translated, it gives CASSYSFDQPQHF.